This TCR beta chain was identified during a study of blood T cell repertoires in COVID-19. About the research overall: Specimens from acute and convalescent COVID-19 originated in the United States, Italy and Spain.

The germline V gene has CDR1 SNHLY and CDR2 FYNNEI. V lost 5 bases and J lost 7; bases outside the gene matches: 5. CDR3 size: 14 residues. How the authors handled the data: Scientists estimated how many nucleated cells there were by amplifying reference gene primers. The table came from immunoSEQ multiplex PCR; TCRdb's copy has only in-frame clones and leaves some out. From that table come the V and J calls and clone size; the DNA was used to work out D and trimming. Here the sample spans roughly 50,000 clones, approximately 80% being singletons. Sequencing was done on a sample of peripheral blood. This chain joins TRBV2 and TRBJ1-6; 7 nucleotides match TRBD1. This clonotype was sampled from a man aged 45-65 years with acute or convalescent COVID-19. In DNA form, the CDR3 reads TGTGCCAGCAGTCGACAGGGATCCAATTCACCCCTCCACTTT. Its protein product is CASSRQGSNSPLHF.